This TCR beta chain was sequenced in a study of early T cells in non-severe SARS-CoV-2 infection. Background on the study: RNA in bulk from unsorted whole blood was sequenced, and chains were unpaired. Whole-study results and caveats: Private and CD4 specificities were missed by VDJdb matching, skewed to anti-spike CD8.

TCRdb recomputed calls from the 5' RACE reads with MiXCR, one row per CDR3 protein. The sample carries nearly 55,000 distinct CDR3 sequences, about 7.6% recorded once. This clonotype was seen repeatedly, ten times or more. What it recognizes is unknown. V gave up 0 bases and J gave up 0 bases, with 13 bases separating them. Germline V CDR1 and CDR2: SGHRS, YFSETQ. This CDR3 comprises 16 residues. The rearrangement links TRBV5-1 to TRBJ2-7; weak D call: TRBD1 (6 bases). The sample was whole blood, taken at baseline. The TCR sequence derives from an adult who was a healthcare worker with PCR-confirmed SARS-CoV-2 infection or an uninfected control (not recorded which). The CDR3 DNA reads TGCGCCAGCAGCTTGGCGGACAGATCGTACTCCTACGAGCAGTACTTC. It is translated as CASSLADRSYSYEQYF. The full variable domain, its missing parts supplied by reference TRBV5-1 and TRBJ2-7, is KAGVTQTPRYLIKTRGQQVTLSCSPISGHRSVSWYQQTPGQGLQFLFEYFSETQRNKGNFPGRFSGRQFSNSRSEMNVSTLELGDSALYLCASSLADRSYSYEQYFGPGTRLTVT.